This T cell receptor beta chain was obtained from a study of blood T cell dynamics during melanoma immunotherapy. Across the study: First-line therapy was either pembrolizumab or nivolumab with ipilimumab for metastatic melanoma.

A fixed DNA input of around 0.35 ug was used per bulk PBMC sample. The data were produced by immunoSEQ multiplex PCR, yet TCRdb's version contains in-frame clones alone and is incomplete. The table shows nearly 25,000 clones, with around 88% occurring only once. Time point: pre-treatment baseline. Disease control meant complete response, partial response or stable disease at 12 weeks. No patient had earlier systemic cancer treatment, concurrent immunosuppressants, or another active cancer. In germline, CDR1 is SNHLY, CDR2 FYNNEI. Trimming removed 6 bases from V and 4 bases from J, with 5 bases in between. CDR3 length: 11 amino acids.

The genes are TRBV2 and TRBJ2-3; the D is unclear. This TCR derives from a human donor with melanoma. The specimen was blood, collected from a patient treated with checkpoint blockade. CDR3 loop: CASSVADTQYF. The CDR3 DNA sequence: TGTGCCAGCAGCGTAGCAGATACGCAGTATTTT. Full variable domain (remainder filled in from reference TRBV2 and TRBJ2-3): EPEVTQTPSHQVTQMGQEVILRCVPISNHLYFYWYRQILGQKVEFLVSFYNNEISEKSEIFDDQFSVERPDGSNFTLKIRSTKLEDSAMYFCASSVADTQYFGPGTRLTVL.